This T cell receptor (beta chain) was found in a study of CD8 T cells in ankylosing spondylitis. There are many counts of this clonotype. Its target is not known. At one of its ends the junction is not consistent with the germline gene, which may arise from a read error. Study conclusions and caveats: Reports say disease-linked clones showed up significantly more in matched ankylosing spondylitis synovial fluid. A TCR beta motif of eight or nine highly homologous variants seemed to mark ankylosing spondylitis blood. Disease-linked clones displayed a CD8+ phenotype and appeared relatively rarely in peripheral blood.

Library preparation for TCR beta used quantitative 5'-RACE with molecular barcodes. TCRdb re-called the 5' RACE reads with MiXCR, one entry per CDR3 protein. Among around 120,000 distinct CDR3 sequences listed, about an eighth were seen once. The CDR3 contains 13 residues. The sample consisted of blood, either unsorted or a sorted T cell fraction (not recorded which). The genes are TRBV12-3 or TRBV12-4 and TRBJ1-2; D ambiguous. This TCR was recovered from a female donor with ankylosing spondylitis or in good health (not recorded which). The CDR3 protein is CASSLVRNDGYTF. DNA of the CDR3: TGTGCCAGCAGTTTAGTGCGTAACGATGGCTACACCTTC.